The clone carrying this TCR beta chain was counted a few times. The data belong to a study of T cell responses to AZD1222 COVID-19 vaccine. This CDR3 has 13 residues. Losses at the gene ends were 3 bases for V and 10 bases for J; bases not matched to a gene: 2. Germline lookup yields CDR1 KGHSH and CDR2 LQKENI. The table came from immunoSEQ multiplex PCR; TCRdb's copy has only in-frame clones and leaves some out. The table includes roughly 100,000 clones, roughly nine tenths detected once. The sequence derives from an adult in good health. V is TRBV18 and J is TRBJ1-5; 11 positions match TRBD1. Sample: peripheral blood, taken on day 0 of AZD1222 vaccination. CDR3: CASSPGQGDPQHF. DNA of the CDR3: TGTGCCAGCTCACCGGGACAGGGGGATCCCCAGCATTTT. The whole variable domain, filled in from reference TRBV18 and TRBJ1-5, reads NAGVMQNPRHLVRRRGQEARLRCSPMKGHSHVYWYRQLPEEGLKFMVYLQKENIIDESGMPKERFSAEFPKEGPSILRIQQVVRGDSAAYFCASSPGQGDPQHFGDGTRLSIL.